The clone carrying this T cell receptor beta chain was seen repeatedly, ten times or more. Its antigen is currently unknown. The germline V and J ends were trimmed by 2 bases and 4 bases, with 8 bases remaining between them. CDR1 and CDR2 (germline): SGHDT, YYEEEE. The CDR3 contains 13 residues. The record originates from a study of blood T cells in healthy people across ages. The study, taken as a whole, reports: Roughly linear age-related decline in beta diversity appeared, significant by age about 37. More naive CD4+ cells and higher diversity marked long-lived donors relative to aged donors.

Through a sample-barcoded 5' primer and a J-beta primer mix, a second PCR was run for roughly 7 to 12 cycles. Individual samples furnished no less than 2.5 million CDR3-containing paired-end reads apiece. TCRdb ran MiXCR on the 5' RACE reads and lists one entry per CDR3 protein. The table records 1.5 million or so distinct CDR3 sequences, roughly 40% of them present only once. The sequenced sample was blood. The V and J genes are TRBV5-6 and TRBJ2-3; D is unresolved. The source is a woman younger than 30 in good health. CDR3 sequence: CASSLEQADTQYF. CDR3 in DNA: TGTGCCAGCAGCTTAGAGCAGGCAGATACGCAGTATTTT.